Each of the 16 T cell receptor beta chains below was sequenced from the same sample in a study of T-cell memory formation after mild COVID-19 (dated by TCRdb to the early 2020s). Library prep was done by 5' RACE. The sequencing machine was an Illumina NovaSeq 6000. TCRdb passed the public sequencing reads through fastp at Q25 and MiXCR, retaining productive beta sequences. Merged by CDR3 protein, the rows form single entries marked with the most common genes and DNA. The sample records about 150,000 distinct CDR3 sequences, about 28% of which are singletons. Around 11% of the sample comes from the top ten. Sequenced input: PBMCs or a T cell subset sorted from them (not recorded which). All receptors come from an adult woman who had mild COVID-19 (a few samples of this study predate the infection). The sample titles of this study are shuffled in the database, so cell type and time point are left out; the donor was told from shared clones.

This clonotype was recorded a few times. The chain uses TRBV12-3 or TRBV12-4 and TRBJ2-5; tentatively, D is TRBD2 (6 bases). Trimming pared 2 bases from V and 3 bases from J, leaving 16 bases between. The CDR3 is made up of 16 amino acids. CDR3 sequence (DNA): TGTGCCAGCAGTTTATGGCACCGGTCTAGCGAAGAGACCCAGTACTTC. Translation: CASSLWHRSSEETQYF.

This clonotype came up a few times. The V gene is TRBV10-3, the J gene TRBJ2-5, with D uncertain. This CDR3 has 10 residues. V dropped 8 bases and J dropped 4 bases, with 5 bases sitting between them. Germline V gives CDR1 ENHRY, CDR2 SYGVKD. Here the CDR3 reads CAIGIETQYF. The CDR3 region has the DNA TGTGCCATCGGGATAGAGACCCAGTACTTC.

The chain uses TRBV7-2 and TRBJ2-6; unclear D gene. The CDR3 sequence is 18 residues long. The V gene's germline CDR1 is SGHTA and CDR2 FQGNSA. Trimming pared 1 base from V and 0 bases from J, leaving 13 bases between. The CDR3 coding sequence is TGTGCCAGCAGCTTAGTCCTAATGGGCCTCTCTGGGGCCAACGTCCTGACTTTC. Translation: CASSLVLMGLSGANVLTF.

Concerning this clonotype: One junction end disagrees with the germline gene, perhaps due to a read error. J is TRBJ2-7 and V is TRBV7-7; weak D call: TRBD1 (5 bases). Per germline, CDR1 SSHAT and CDR2 FNYEAQ (reference sequence). The CDR3 covers 14 residues. CDR3 loop: CASSLGVGSYEQYF. The CDR3 nucleotides are TGTGCTAGCAGCTTAGGGGTCGGAAGCTACGAGCAGTACTTC.

This clonotype turned up a few times. This chain connects TRBV5-1 to TRBJ1-6; D may be TRBD1 (5 bases). CDR3 size: 12 residues. Germline assignment: CDR1 SGHRS and CDR2 YFSETQ. The V end was cut by 1 base, the J end by 9 bases, with 5 bases between. The CDR3: CASSLQGSPLHF. CDR3 bases: TGCGCCAGCAGCTTGCAGGGTTCACCCCTCCACTTT.

This clonotype has only a few counts. The rearrangement links TRBV7-9 to TRBJ2-2, with D unclear. Germline CDR1 is SEHNR and CDR2 is FQNEAQ (reference sequence). This CDR3 has 13 amino acids. V was clipped by 1 base and J by 6 bases, with 6 bases between them. The CDR3 spells CASSLEVPGELFF. For the CDR3, the DNA is TGTGCCAGCAGCTTAGAAGTCCCCGGGGAGCTGTTTTTT. Full variable domain (outside the CDR3, taken from reference TRBV7-9 and TRBJ2-2): DTGVSQNPRHKITKRGQNVTFRCDPISEHNRLYWYRQTLGQGPEFLTYFQNEAQLEKSRLLSDRFSAERPKGSFSTLEIQRTEQGDSAMYLCASSLEVPGELFFGEGSRLTVL.

Only a few counts were recorded for this clonotype. This chain uses TRBV4-3 with TRBJ1-6; D perhaps matches TRBD1 (5 bases). The germline CDR1 and CDR2 sequences are LGHNA and YSLEER. The V gene lost 0 bases and the J gene lost 7 bases, with 13 bases spanning the gap. CDR3 length: 16 amino acids. This CDR3 is CASSQDLRGGNSPLHF. DNA of the CDR3: TGCGCCAGCAGCCAAGATCTGAGGGGCGGGAATTCACCCCTCCACTTT.

As for this clonotype: The junction departs from the called germline gene at one end, perhaps through a read error. The rearrangement links TRBV5-1 to TRBJ2-2; D possibly uses TRBD1 or TRBD2 (5 bases each). The CDR3 is 15 amino acids. CDR1 SGHRS and CDR2 YFSETQ come from the germline V gene. CDR3 nucleotides: TGCGCCAGCAGCTTAGTCGGGACGAACACAGGGGAGCTGTTTTTT. As protein: CASSLVGTNTGELFF.

This clonotype occurred many times. J is TRBJ2-7 and V is TRBV6-2 or TRBV6-3; 9 bases align to TRBD2. The CDR3 is 19 residues long. Trimming at V came to 2 bases and at J to 4 bases, leaving 18 bases not matched to a gene. Germline lookup yields CDR1 MNHEY and CDR2 SVGEGT. CDR3 region: CASSYAMRGTSLTGYEQYF. The CDR3 DNA sequence: TGTGCCAGCAGTTACGCCATGAGGGGGACTAGCCTGACGGGGTACGAGCAGTACTTC.

The chain recombines TRBV9 with TRBJ2-3, with TRBD2 identical over 12 bases. The V and J ends lost 3 bases and 0 bases, in that order; junction bases with no gene match: 5. The germline CDR1 and CDR2 sequences are SGDLS and YYNGEE. The length of the CDR3 is 17 residues. In DNA form, the CDR3 reads TGTGCCAGCAGCGCCTGGGGACTAGCGGGCAGCACAGATACGCAGTATTTT. Amino acids: CASSAWGLAGSTDTQYF. The variable domain in full, completed from reference TRBV9 and TRBJ2-3, reads DSGVTQTPKHLITATGQRVTLRCSPRSGDLSVYWYQQSLDQGLQFLIQYYNGEERAKGNILERFSAQQFPDLHSELNLSSLELGDSALYFCASSAWGLAGSTDTQYFGPGTRLTVL.

This clonotype was seen more than once but under ten times. The chain couples TRBV6-5 to TRBJ2-3, with D tentatively TRBD2 (5 bases). V gave up 4 bases and J gave up 4 bases, with 15 bases separating them. This CDR3 region has 15 residues. Germline CDR1 is MNHEY and CDR2 is SVGAGI. The CDR3 nucleotides are TGTGCCAGCAGTTTTACCTGGGAGCCTCCAGATACGCAGTATTTT. This sequence encodes CASSFTWEPPDTQYF.

The sample holds a few counts of this clonotype. The chain joins TRBV7-3 to TRBJ2-1; 9 bases map to TRBD2. Germline loops: CDR1 SGHTA, CDR2 FQGTGA. This CDR3 contains 16 residues. Losses at the gene ends were 2 bases for V and 7 bases for J; bases not matched to a gene: 9. In nucleotides, the CDR3 is TGTGCCAGCAGCTTAGGGGCGGGAGGGCCGAAGAATGAGCAGTTCTTC. This sequence encodes CASSLGAGGPKNEQFF. Based on the CDR3 plus reference TRBV7-3 and TRBJ2-1, the full variable domain is GAGVSQTPSNKVTEKGKYVELRCDPISGHTALYWYRQSLGQGPEFLIYFQGTGAADDSGLPNDRFFAVRPEGSVSTLKIQRTERGDSAVYLCASSLGAGGPKNEQFFGPGTRLTVL.

Written as DNA, the CDR3 is TGTGCCAGCAGTTTAGACAGTTATCAGCCCCAGCATTTT. This codes for CASSLDSYQPQHF. The chain carries TRBV12-3 or TRBV12-4 and TRBJ1-5; D unresolved. V lost 1 base to trimming and J lost 5 bases, with 6 bases between them. The CDR3 sequence is 13 residues long.

This clonotype was detected only a few times. The chain couples TRBV7-9 to TRBJ2-3; 8 nucleotides align to TRBD2. V shed 5 bases and J 1 base; nucleotides not matched to a gene: 5. Germline CDR1 SEHNR, CDR2 FQNEAQ (reference sequence). CDR3 length: 15 amino acids. CDR3 bases: TGTGCCAGCAGCGTGGGGGGACTAGGCACAGATACGCAGTATTTT. This translates into CASSVGGLGTDTQYF. Based on the CDR3 plus reference TRBV7-9 and TRBJ2-3, the full variable domain is DTGVSQNPRHKITKRGQNVTFRCDPISEHNRLYWYRQTLGQGPEFLTYFQNEAQLEKSRLLSDRFSAERPKGSFSTLEIQRTEQGDSAMYLCASSVGGLGTDTQYFGPGTRLTVL.

The chain joins TRBV4-1 to TRBJ1-3; D unclear. CDR3 length equals 15 residues. V lost 1 base and J 0 bases, leaving 7 bases between the germline ends. Germline V gene lookup returns CDR1 MGHRA and CDR2 YSYEKL. CDR3 residues: CASSQGTVSGNTIYF. CDR3 in DNA: TGCGCCAGCAGCCAAGGAACAGTCTCTGGAAACACCATATATTTT.

This clonotype has just a few counts. The rearrangement uses TRBV7-9 and TRBJ1-1; D unclear. Trimming stripped 4 bases from V and 2 bases from J, with 8 bases between. CDR1 and CDR2 from the germline V gene are SEHNR and FQNEAQ (reference sequence). There are 13 residues in the CDR3. CDR3 amino acids: CASSSSGNTEAFF. The CDR3 nucleotides read TGTGCCAGCAGCTCTTCGGGAAACACTGAAGCTTTCTTT.